This T cell receptor (beta chain) was sequenced during a study of control samples from healthy donors and cancer patients. Germline CDR1 reads LNHDA; CDR2 reads SQIVND (reference sequence). The trim removed 5 bases at V and 5 bases at J, leaving 7 bases unmatched. This CDR3 contains 15 residues. Generated by immunoSEQ multiplex PCR, the TCRdb table keeps only in-frame clones and is missing some. The sample lists some 130,000 clones, 85% to 95% occurring once. The receptor comes from a young man in good health. The chain couples TRBV19 to TRBJ1-5; 9 nucleotides match TRBD1. The sequenced sample was blood. DNA of the CDR3: TGTGCCAGTAGTCATAGCACAGGGGGCCATCAGCCCCAGCATTTT. Translated, it gives CASSHSTGGHQPQHF.